Shown below are 29 T cell receptor beta chains from a single sample sequenced in a study of blood T cell repertoires in COVID-19. Only in-frame clones appear in the TCRdb table, and some are missing; sequencing was by immunoSEQ multiplex PCR. The sample lists about 200,000 clones; 82% were seen once. Sequenced material: peripheral blood. The receptors come from a woman aged 55-70 years with COVID-19, enrolled during active disease.

The V call is TRBV3-1 (or the pseudogene TRBV3-2), the J call TRBJ2-3; D is perhaps TRBD1 (5 bases). The CDR3 spans 13 residues. Germline V gene data show CDR1 as LGHDT and CDR2 as YNNKEL (reference sequence). Trimming removed 5 bases at V and 13 bases at J, with 19 bases between. CDR3 nucleotide sequence: TGTGCCAGCAGCTCTCGCAGGGCAGAAGGGGAGTATTTT. Encoded protein: CASSSRRAEGEYF.

This clone has only one observation. This rearrangement joins TRBV7-3 to TRBJ2-2; unclear D gene. The germline V gene encodes CDR1 SGHTA and CDR2 FQGTGA. V gave up 5 bases and J gave up 1 base, with 11 bases separating them. The CDR3 totals 15 residues. In nucleotides, the CDR3 is TGTGCCAGCAGCCCCTCTGGGCGGAACACCGGGGAGCTGTTTTTT. Its translation is CASSPSGRNTGELFF. Looking up the rest from reference TRBV7-3 and TRBJ2-2 gives the full variable domain: GAGVSQTPSNKVTEKGKYVELRCDPISGHTALYWYRQSLGQGPEFLIYFQGTGAADDSGLPNDRFFAVRPEGSVSTLKIQRTERGDSAVYLCASSPSGRNTGELFFGEGSRLTVL.

The chain is built from TRBV7-2 and TRBJ1-5; TRBD1 is a possible D gene (5 bases). The V and J ends lost 1 base and 4 bases respectively, with 17 bases between them. The germline gives CDR1 SGHTA, CDR2 FQGNSA. This CDR3 region has 17 residues. CDR3 DNA: TGTGCCAGCAGCTTAGAGGCGTCCGGGGGTCTTAATCAGCCCCAGCATTTT. Its protein is CASSLEASGGLNQPQHF.

This clone was detected only a few times. CDR3 protein: CASSFFLGRRSYNEQFF. DNA for the CDR3: TGTGCCAGCAGCTTTTTCCTAGGCCGACGCTCCTACAATGAGCAGTTCTTC. The chain couples TRBV7-9 to TRBJ2-1; D ambiguous. Germline lookup yields CDR1 SEHNR and CDR2 FQNEAQ (reference sequence). Trimming took 3 bases from V and 0 from J, leaving 15 bases between them. This CDR3 has 17 amino acids. Filled out from reference TRBV7-9 and TRBJ2-1, the complete variable domain reads DTGVSQNPRHKITKRGQNVTFRCDPISEHNRLYWYRQTLGQGPEFLTYFQNEAQLEKSRLLSDRFSAERPKGSFSTLEIQRTEQGDSAMYLCASSFFLGRRSYNEQFFGPGTRLTVL.

This clone occurred once. The chain carries TRBV18 and TRBJ1-2; TRBD1 agrees at 7 bases. Germline-derived CDR1 and CDR2 are KGHSH and LQKENI. The CDR3 runs to 14 residues. Unmatched junction bases numbered 8, after V lost 3 bases and J lost 7 bases. The CDR3 region is CASSPRPGQSGYTF. In nucleotides, the CDR3 is TGTGCCAGCTCACCGAGACCGGGACAGTCTGGCTACACCTTC.

V usage is TRBV9 and J usage is TRBJ2-1; 8 bases match TRBD2. The CDR3 spans 19 residues. Germline values: CDR1 SGDLS, CDR2 YYNGEE. After removal of 0 bases from V and 6 bases from J, the junction contained 17 bases not matched to a gene. The CDR3 coding sequence is TGTGCCAGCAGCGTAGTCCCCGGGGGAGCGGGAGAAATCCCCAATGAGCAGTTCTTC. It yields the protein CASSVVPGGAGEIPNEQFF.

V usage is TRBV6-6 and J usage is TRBJ2-2, with 7 bases that match TRBD1. This CDR3 has 13 amino acids. CDR1 and CDR2 (germline): MNHNY, SVGAGI (reference sequence). Trimming removed 11 bases from V and 7 bases from J; junction bases left unmatched: 10. Here the CDR3 reads CACNRGPDGELFF. CDR3 bases: TGTGCCTGCAACAGGGGCCCCGACGGGGAGCTGTTTTTT.

The J gene is TRBJ2-2, the V gene TRBV7-2, with 10 nucleotides matching TRBD2. The CDR3 consists of 15 residues. V lost 5 bases to trimming and J lost 6 bases; unmatched junction nucleotides: 6. Germline-derived CDR1 and CDR2 are SGHTA and FQGNSA. The DNA of the CDR3 is TGTGCCAGCAGCCCGCTAACTAGCGGGGCCGGGGAGCTGTTTTTT. It yields the protein CASSPLTSGAGELFF.

This chain links TRBV2 with TRBJ2-2; possibly TRBD2 for D (6 bases). The CDR3 has 15 residues. CDR1 and CDR2 (germline): SNHLY, FYNNEI. Trimming pared 0 bases from V and 6 bases from J, leaving 11 bases between. This CDR3 reads CASSEAGGGPGELFF. CDR3 bases: TGTGCCAGCAGTGAAGCCGGAGGAGGGCCCGGGGAGCTGTTTTTT. Using reference TRBV2 and TRBJ2-2 for the parts outside the CDR3, the full variable domain is EPEVTQTPSHQVTQMGQEVILRCVPISNHLYFYWYRQILGQKVEFLVSFYNNEISEKSEIFDDQFSVERPDGSNFTLKIRSTKLEDSAMYFCASSEAGGGPGELFFGEGSRLTVL.

The chain combines TRBV30 with TRBJ1-4; D is unclear. V lost 0 bases and J 10 bases, leaving 12 bases between the germline ends. The CDR3 is 13 residues long. CDR1 is GTSNPN, CDR2 SVGIG, per germline (reference sequence). The CDR3: CAWSVGVSGKLFF. The DNA of the CDR3 is TGTGCCTGGAGTGTCGGGGTTAGCGGAAAACTGTTTTTT.

The J gene is TRBJ1-5, the V gene TRBV28, with D possibly matching TRBD1 (5 bases). The germline gives CDR1 MDHEN, CDR2 SYDVKM. Deletions cut 4 bases from V and 0 bases from J, with 10 bases between. This CDR3 has 15 residues. In nucleotides, the CDR3 is TGTGCCAGCAGTTCGGACATAGATAGCAATCAGCCCCAGCATTTT. It codes for CASSSDIDSNQPQHF.

This clone was seen only once. The V gene is TRBV18, the J gene TRBJ1-3; 9 bases are a match to TRBD1. With V trimmed by 5 bases and J by 4 bases, 6 bases remained unmatched. Germline CDR1 KGHSH, CDR2 LQKENI. This CDR3 spans 15 amino acids. The CDR3 reads CASSSTGGNGNTIYF. The CDR3 region has the DNA TGTGCCAGCTCAAGTACAGGGGGCAACGGAAACACCATATATTTT.

This clone was seen more than once but under ten times. The chain combines TRBV11-2 with TRBJ2-1; TRBD1 might be the D (5 bases). CDR3 length: 15 residues. Germline lookup yields CDR1 SGHAT and CDR2 FQNNGV. Deletions cut 1 base from V and 9 bases from J, with 16 bases between. The CDR3 DNA is TGTGCCAGCAGCTTAGTGGGTTTTGGGGCTTCTGAGCAGTTCTTC. Translating gives CASSLVGFGASEQFF.

The chain combines TRBV2 with TRBJ2-1; 8 nucleotides agree with TRBD1. The CDR3 spans 15 residues. Germline lookup yields CDR1 SNHLY and CDR2 FYNNEI. The junction had 7 bases not matched to a gene; V was cut back by 4 bases and J by 5 bases. The CDR3 DNA sequence: TGTGCCAGCAGTGGCCAGCAGGGGGCAAACAATGAGCAGTTCTTC. As protein: CASSGQQGANNEQFF.

This chain uses TRBV28 with TRBJ2-3; D possibly corresponds to TRBD2 (6 bases). V lost 4 bases, J lost 2 bases, and 25 bases lay in between. The CDR3 loop spans 19 amino acids. Germline V lookup: CDR1 MDHEN, CDR2 SYDVKM. Written as DNA, the CDR3 is TGTGCCAGCAGTTCCCTAGGGGCGGGGCCCGAGCAAGTCACAGATACGCAGTATTTT. It specifies CASSSLGAGPEQVTDTQYF.

The chain employs TRBV24-1 and TRBJ2-1, with 8 bases that match TRBD2. CDR3 length equals 14 residues. Per germline, CDR1 KGHDR and CDR2 SFDVKD. The V gene end was trimmed by 7 bases and the J gene end by 7 bases; junction bases not matched to a gene: 8. The CDR3 region is CATSSGLEGNEQFF. In DNA form, the CDR3 reads TGTGCCACCAGCTCGGGACTAGAGGGGAATGAGCAGTTCTTC.

The chain joins TRBV19 to TRBJ1-6, with TRBD1 matching 7 bases. The V and J ends lost 6 bases and 7 bases, in that order; junction bases with no gene match: 6. This CDR3 is built from 14 residues. From germline, CDR1 is LNHDA and CDR2 SQIVND (reference sequence). The CDR3 is CASRPGQQNSPLHF. CDR3 bases: TGTGCCAGTAGACCGGGACAGCAGAATTCACCCCTCCACTTT.

The J gene is TRBJ1-1, the V gene TRBV2, with TRBD1 as a possible D gene (6 bases). From germline, CDR1 is SNHLY and CDR2 FYNNEI. The V and J ends lost 9 bases and 5 bases respectively, with 13 bases between them. The CDR3 is made up of 12 amino acids. In nucleotides, the CDR3 is TGTGCCAGTAGACAGGAGCGGACTGAAGCTTTCTTT. Translated: CASRQERTEAFF.

The rearrangement links TRBV6-5 to TRBJ1-1; possible D gene TRBD1, 6 bases. Germline loops: CDR1 MNHEY, CDR2 SVGAGI. V lost 8 bases and J 7 bases, leaving 8 bases between the germline ends. The CDR3 is made up of 10 amino acids. This CDR3 reads CASGQIEAFF. The CDR3 DNA follows: TGTGCCAGCGGACAGATTGAAGCTTTCTTT.

The chain uses TRBV7-2 and TRBJ2-7; TRBD2 matches at 8 bases. In germline, CDR1 is SGHTA, CDR2 FQGNSA. CDR3 length equals 15 residues. J gave up 4 bases and V 4 bases, and 9 bases lay outside the gene matches. This CDR3 reads CASSSGGLGRYEQYF. As DNA, the CDR3 is TGTGCCAGCAGCTCTGGGGGACTAGGTCGATACGAGCAGTACTTC.

The rearrangement joins TRBV6-6 to TRBJ1-5, with TRBD1 identical over 9 bases. The junction had 8 bases not matched to a gene; V was cut back by 2 bases and J by 6 bases. The germline CDR1 and CDR2 sequences are MNHNY and SVGAGI (reference sequence). CDR3 length: 16 amino acids. DNA of the CDR3: TGTGCCAGCAGTTACGGACAGGGGATGGTCTCTCAGCCCCAGCATTTT. Protein sequence: CASSYGQGMVSQPQHF.

CDR3 sequence reads: CSASVQGITYGYTF. The CDR3 DNA follows: TGCAGTGCTAGTGTCCAGGGAATAACCTATGGCTACACCTTC. V is TRBV20-1 and J is TRBJ1-2; a possible D gene is TRBD1 (5 bases). With 3 bases removed from V and 4 bases from J, the gap between germline ends came to 15 bases. This CDR3 has 14 residues. From germline, CDR1 is DFQATT and CDR2 SNEGSKA (reference sequence).

This clone was seen a single time. J is TRBJ2-3 and V is TRBV28, with D possibly being TRBD1 (7 bases). CDR1 MDHEN and CDR2 SYDVKM come from the germline V gene. This CDR3 has 19 amino acids. V lost 8 bases and J 0 bases, leaving 27 bases between the germline ends. CDR3: CASSSRGDGVSTSTDTQYF. The CDR3 nucleotides read TGTGCCAGCTCCTCCAGGGGGGACGGGGTCAGTACTAGCACAGATACGCAGTATTTT.

V and J are TRBV5-1 and TRBJ2-1; 9 bases line up with TRBD1. From germline, CDR1 is SGHRS and CDR2 YFSETQ. CDR3 length equals 15 residues. The ends lost 4 bases at V and 6 bases at J; junction bases unmatched: 8. CDR3 DNA: TGCGCCAGCAGCCATCCGGGACAGGGTGGCAATGAGCAGTTCTTC. Translation gives CASSHPGQGGNEQFF.

The chain couples TRBV6-2 or TRBV6-3 to TRBJ1-2, with 7 nucleotides matching TRBD1. This CDR3 comprises 14 residues. Germline trimming cut 5 bases from V and 4 bases from J; bases unmatched to any gene: 7. Germline CDR1 and CDR2: MNHEY and SVGEGT. CDR3 bases: TGTGCCAGCAGTGAGGGGGCCAGCTTCTATGGCTACACCTTC. Its translation: CASSEGASFYGYTF.

This chain joins TRBV2 and TRBJ1-1, with D unclear. This CDR3 comprises 14 residues. The germline V and J ends were trimmed by 7 bases and 3 bases, with 15 bases remaining between them. In germline, CDR1 is SNHLY, CDR2 FYNNEI. As DNA, the CDR3 is TGTGCCAGCACCCTATTGGCCCGGGACACTGAAGCTTTCTTT. This translates into CASTLLARDTEAFF.

The gene calls are TRBV6-5 and TRBJ2-7; tentatively, D is TRBD1 (5 bases). The germline CDR1 and CDR2 sequences are MNHEY and SVGAGI. The CDR3 has 14 residues. With 2 bases removed from V and 4 bases from J, the gap between germline ends came to 12 bases. Here the CDR3 reads CASSYNTGSYEQYF. The CDR3 DNA sequence: TGTGCCAGCAGTTACAATACAGGTTCTTACGAGCAGTACTTC.

This chain connects TRBV5-6 to TRBJ1-1, with 8 positions matching TRBD1. CDR1 is SGHDT, CDR2 YYEEEE, per germline. The CDR3 is 14 amino acids. V lost 2 bases to trimming and J lost 5 bases; unmatched junction nucleotides: 5. The DNA of the CDR3 is TGTGCCAGCAGCTTAGACAGGGGTCGGACTGAAGCTTTCTTT. This sequence encodes CASSLDRGRTEAFF.

V and J are TRBV19 and TRBJ1-3, with 7 positions matching TRBD1. The CDR3 is 15 residues long. Per germline, CDR1 LNHDA and CDR2 SQIVND (reference sequence). Germline trimming cut 5 bases from V and 0 bases from J; bases unmatched to any gene: 4. DNA of the CDR3: TGTGCCAGTAGTCCGACAGGGCGCTCTGGAAACACCATATATTTT. It yields the protein CASSPTGRSGNTIYF.